The table lists the clone carrying this T cell receptor beta chain with a few counts. Its specificity is not known. Purity exceeding 95% was reached by all sorted populations. Reverse transcription of all isolated RNA meant that expressed TCRB transcripts were sequenced. Libraries were prepared by immunoSEQ multiplex PCR; TCRdb keeps only in-frame clonotypes and omits some of them. The sample comprises 250,000 to 400,000 clones, about 14% of which are singletons, and over 5.5% rests with the top ten. The sample is drawn from a study of beta chain features in type 1 diabetes. Study-level points and caveats: Patients with type 1 diabetes showed fewer VDJ junction insertions and more deletions. The question left open here concerned HLA type influencing TCRB rearrangement.

V lost 2 bases and J 6 bases, leaving 16 bases between the germline ends. This CDR3 comprises 15 residues. Germline V CDR1 and CDR2: SGDLS, YYNGEE. Sequences were obtained from central memory CD4+ T cells from blood. V and J are TRBV9 and TRBJ2-3; D may match TRBD1 or TRBD2 (5 bases each). The origin of this receptor is a man aged 25-40 years in good health. CDR3 in DNA: TGTGCCAGCAGCGTCACCCCCGGATGGGGGGATACGCAGTATTTT. Its translation: CASSVTPGWGDTQYF.